The rows below give T cell receptor beta chains drawn from one sample of a study of regulatory dendritic cells for organ transplantation. Data came from immunoSEQ multiplex PCR; TCRdb stores just in-frame clones and leaves some out. Altogether tens of thousands of clones are present, approximately 83% being singletons, with the ten largest covering about 0.7%. These receptors lack a known antigen. Sequences were obtained from naive CD4+ T cells from blood cultured with regulatory dendritic cells. These receptors came from a human donor in good health. The CDR3 runs from the conserved cysteine through the conserved F or W. The order of the fields is clone size, CDR3 length, V gene, D gene, J gene, CDR3 protein, CDR3 DNA. A D gene is named only where the DNA matches it firmly. Size is stated for part of the rows, as once, few or many counts, or as a class when the clone is expanded.

once	13	TRBV6-6	TRBD1	TRBJ1-2	CASRTGGDYGYTF	TGTGCCAGTCGGACAGGGGGCGACTATGGCTACACCTTC
.	15	TRBV7-9	.	TRBJ2-3	CASSLIIVNPDTQYF	TGTGCCAGCAGCTTAATTATCGTGAATCCAGATACGCAGTATTTT
.	16	TRBV11-2	TRBD1	TRBJ1-4	CASSLGQGATNEKLFF	TGTGCCAGCAGCTTAGGACAGGGAGCAACTAATGAAAAACTGTTTTTT
.	15	TRBV10-2	.	TRBJ2-7	CASIMGPGLVYEQYF	TGCGCCAGCATCATGGGTCCGGGATTGGTTTACGAGCAGTACTTC
.	14	TRBV29-1	.	TRBJ1-2	CSTQKGGRVDGYTF	TGCAGCACTCAAAAGGGGGGGCGTGTGGATGGCTACACCTTC
.	15	TRBV7-3	TRBD1	TRBJ2-3	CASSYRQGGTDTQYF	TGTGCCAGCAGCTACCGACAGGGGGGCACAGATACGCAGTATTTT
.	15	TRBV6-5	.	TRBJ1-5	CASSGDRSSNQPQHF	TGTGCCAGCAGCGGTGACAGGTCCAGCAATCAGCCCCAGCATTTT
.	11	TRBV28	TRBD1	TRBJ1-2	CASSSDRGYTF	TGTGCCAGCAGTTCGGACAGGGGCTACACCTTC
few	16	TRBV4-2	.	TRBJ1-6	CASSQMEAGDNSPLHF	TGTGCCAGCAGCCAAATGGAGGCTGGGGATAATTCACCCCTCCACTTT
once	13	TRBV29-1	TRBD1	TRBJ2-1	CSAPGQGLNEQFF	TGCAGCGCGCCGGGACAGGGTTTAAATGAGCAGTTCTTC
.	13	TRBV28	.	TRBJ1-1	CASEVQGNTEAFF	TGTGCCAGCGAAGTGCAGGGGAACACTGAAGCTTTCTTT
.	14	TRBV10-3	.	TRBJ1-6	CATQLRDGNSPLHF	TGTGCCACCCAACTCCGGGACGGTAATTCACCCCTCCACTTT
.	16	TRBV30	.	TRBJ2-1	CAWSVYGGSSYNEQFF	TGTGCCTGGAGTGTATATGGGGGAAGCTCCTACAATGAGCAGTTCTTC
.	12	TRBV5-6	.	TRBJ1-2	CASLRLHYGYTF	TGTGCCAGCTTGAGACTACACTATGGCTACACCTTC
.	13	TRBV28	.	TRBJ1-2	CASSPGAPGGYTF	TGTGCCAGCAGTCCAGGGGCGCCGGGTGGCTACACCTTC
once	14	TRBV2	TRBD2	TRBJ2-3	CAAREGFDTDTQYF	TGTGCCGCCCGGGAGGGTTTTGACACAGATACGCAGTATTTT
.	14	TRBV2	.	TRBJ2-1	CASTSSWASREQFF	TGTGCCAGCACCTCCTCTTGGGCGTCCCGTGAGCAGTTCTTC
.	13	TRBV7-3	.	TRBJ2-3	CASSLLTGDTQYF	TGTGCCAGCAGCTTATTGACTGGGGATACGCAGTATTTT
.	13	TRBV4-3	.	TRBJ2-2	CASSLGTFGELFF	TGCGCCAGCAGCCTAGGGACGTTCGGGGAGCTGTTTTTT
.	14	TRBV19	TRBD1	TRBJ1-1	CASSISGQYTEAFF	TGTGCCAGTAGTATTTCGGGACAGTACACTGAAGCTTTCTTT
.	13	TRBV9	TRBD1	TRBJ2-7	CASSVGGQREQYF	TGTGCCAGCAGCGTAGGGGGACAGAGGGAGCAGTACTTC
.	13	TRBV5-8	.	TRBJ1-1	CASSFSGYTEAFF	TGTGCCAGCAGCTTTTCCGGGTACACTGAAGCTTTCTTT
.	13	TRBV7-2	TRBD1	TRBJ1-1	CASSFRGWTEAFF	TGTGCCAGCAGCTTCAGGGGGTGGACTGAAGCTTTCTTT
.	15	TRBV6-5	.	TRBJ1-3	CASSYMGNSGNTIYF	TGTGCCAGCAGTTACATGGGGAACTCTGGAAACACCATATATTTT
.	15	TRBV27	.	TRBJ2-1	CASSLRGANYNEQFF	TGTGCCAGCAGTTTGAGGGGGGCGAACTACAATGAGCAGTTCTTC
.	15	TRBV19	TRBD2	TRBJ2-5	CASSWNSGGQETQYF	TGTGCCAGTAGTTGGAATAGCGGGGGCCAAGAGACCCAGTACTTC
.	15	TRBV18	TRBD1	TRBJ2-7	CASSPRDRGGYEQYF	TGTGCCAGCTCACCCAGGGACAGGGGTGGGTACGAGCAGTACTTC
.	15	TRBV19	TRBD1	TRBJ2-7	CASSLMTGSSYEQYF	TGTGCCAGTAGTCTTATGACAGGGAGCTCCTACGAGCAGTACTTC
.	15	TRBV4-3	TRBD2	TRBJ2-5	CASSQVSGGEETQYF	TGCGCCAGCAGCCAAGTTAGCGGGGGGGAAGAGACCCAGTACTTC
.	13	TRBV11-3	.	TRBJ2-1	CASSFDSVNEQFF	TGTGCCAGCAGCTTCGACAGTGTAAATGAGCAGTTCTTC
.	12	TRBV28	.	TRBJ2-7	CASKLRGGEQYF	TGTGCCAGCAAACTAAGGGGTGGGGAGCAGTACTTC
.	13	TRBV30	.	TRBJ1-4	CAWNEEVGEKLFF	TGTGCCTGGAACGAGGAAGTGGGTGAAAAACTGTTTTTT
.	15	TRBV21-1	.	TRBJ1-4	CASSKGAGGTEKLFF	TGTGCCAGCAGCAAAGGTGCGGGGGGAACTGAAAAACTGTTTTTT
.	15	TRBV25-1	TRBD1	TRBJ2-7	CASSHGGTGFYEQYF	TGTGCCAGCAGCCATGGGGGGACAGGGTTCTACGAGCAGTACTTC
.	11	TRBV6-5	.	TRBJ1-1	CASFRRTEAFF	TGTGCCTCCTTCAGGAGAACTGAAGCTTTCTTT
.	15	TRBV30	.	TRBJ1-2	CAWSVLLGANYGYTF	TGTGCCTGGAGTGTACTTCTTGGAGCTAACTATGGCTACACCTTC
.	14	TRBV19	TRBD1	TRBJ1-1	CASSTGTENTEAFF	TGTGCCAGTAGTACTGGGACAGAGAACACTGAAGCTTTCTTT
.	15	TRBV14	TRBD1	TRBJ1-1	CASSQGGTGRFEAFF	TGTGCCAGCAGCCAAGGCGGGACAGGACGATTTGAAGCTTTCTTT
.	12	TRBV5-6	.	TRBJ1-4	CASSSRGFPLHF	TGTGCCAGCAGCTCGAGGGGGTTCCCTCTACACTTT
.	13	TRBV18	.	TRBJ1-2	CASSPHINYGYTF	TGTGCCAGCTCACCGCATATTAACTATGGCTACACCTTC
.	14	TRBV19	.	TRBJ2-7	CASSSTGRYYEQYF	TGTGCCAGTAGTAGCACAGGGCGGTACTACGAGCAGTACTTC
.	16	TRBV5-6	.	TRBJ2-5	CASSLGRVPYQETQYF	TGTGCCAGCAGCTTAGGGCGGGTCCCGTACCAAGAGACCCAGTACTTC
.	16	TRBV4-2	TRBD2	TRBJ2-3	CASSPFLAESTDTQYF	TGTGCCAGCAGCCCCTTTCTAGCGGAAAGCACAGATACGCAGTATTTT